Presented here are 14 T cell receptor beta chains from one specimen sequenced in a study of blood T cell repertoires in COVID-19. Generated by immunoSEQ multiplex PCR, the TCRdb table keeps only in-frame clones and is missing some. Found here are about 26,000 clones, 60% to 70% of them singletons; the top ten hold 7.3%. Sequenced sample: peripheral blood. Receptors originate from a man aged 55 to 70 with active or convalescent COVID-19.

The chain links TRBV9 to TRBJ1-4; TRBD1 matches 7 bases. CDR3 length equals 15 residues. V dropped 0 bases and J dropped 4; count of bases not matched to a gene: 3. The germline CDR1 and CDR2 sequences are SGDLS and YYNGEE. Here the CDR3 reads CASSVGDRINEKLFF. Here the CDR3 DNA reads TGTGCCAGCAGCGTAGGGGACAGAATTAATGAAAAACTGTTTTTT.

This rearrangement joins TRBV6-5 to TRBJ1-1, with 8 bases aligning to TRBD1. CDR1 is MNHEY and CDR2 is SVGAGI in the germline V gene. Trimming at V came to 7 bases and at J to 10 bases, leaving 14 bases not matched to a gene. The CDR3 covers 14 residues. The CDR3 coding sequence is TGTGCCAGCAAAACCGGACAGGGTTGGTCTGCAGCTTTCTTT. Encoded protein: CASKTGQGWSAAFF.

V and J are TRBV24-1 and TRBJ2-3; D is possibly TRBD1 (7 bases). CDR1 is KGHDR and CDR2 is SFDVKD in the germline V gene. The CDR3 is made up of 15 amino acids. Trimming shortened V by 4 bases and J by 1 base, and 11 bases separated the two germline ends. The CDR3 loop reads CATSDVRGGTDTQYF. The CDR3 DNA is TGTGCCACCAGTGACGTCAGGGGGGGCACAGATACGCAGTATTTT.

J is TRBJ1-2 and V is TRBV28; 7 bases align to TRBD1. Germline loops: CDR1 MDHEN, CDR2 SYDVKM. The CDR3 contains 13 residues. Unmatched junction bases numbered 2, after V lost 3 bases and J lost 4 bases. The CDR3 reads CASSFRDSYGYTF. The CDR3 nucleotides read TGTGCCAGCAGTTTTCGGGACAGCTATGGCTACACCTTC.

The rearrangement joins TRBV30 to TRBJ2-1; 11 bases match TRBD1. Germline V CDR1 and CDR2: GTSNPN, SVGIG (reference sequence). There are 16 residues in the CDR3. V shed 4 bases, J shed 5 bases, and the junction held 10 bases outside the gene matches. The CDR3 spells CAWNRLPGQGDNEQFF. The CDR3 region has the DNA TGTGCCTGGAATCGACTTCCGGGACAGGGGGACAATGAGCAGTTCTTC. Full variable domain (outside the CDR3, taken from reference TRBV30 and TRBJ2-1): SQTIHQWPATLVQPVGSPLSLECTVEGTSNPNLYWYRQAAGRGLQLLFYSVGIGQISSEVPQNLSASRPQDRQFILSSKKLLLSDSGFYLCAWNRLPGQGDNEQFFGPGTRLTVL.

This clone was seen just once. The V and J genes are TRBV7-2 and TRBJ1-2; D gene unclear. V was cut by 3 bases and J by 4 bases, with 6 bases left in between. Germline lookup yields CDR1 SGHTA and CDR2 FQGNSA. This CDR3 region has 12 residues. The CDR3 DNA sequence: TGTGCCAGCAGCTTCACCAGCTATGGCTACACCTTC. Its translation is CASSFTSYGYTF. Filled out from reference TRBV7-2 and TRBJ1-2, the complete variable domain reads GAGVSQSPSNKVTEKGKDVELRCDPISGHTALYWYRQSLGQGLEFLIYFQGNSAPDKSGLPSDRFSAERTGGSVSTLTIQRTQQEDSAVYLCASSFTSYGYTFGSGTRLTVV.

This sequence joins TRBV6-2 or TRBV6-3 and TRBJ2-2; D is unclear. Trimming shortened V by 4 bases and J by 0 bases, and 6 bases separated the two germline ends. The germline V gene encodes CDR1 MNHEY and CDR2 SVGEGT. The CDR3 covers 14 residues. CDR3 in amino acids: CASSSVPNTGELFF. The CDR3 nucleotides read TGTGCCAGCAGTTCGGTCCCGAACACCGGGGAGCTGTTTTTT.

The chain uses TRBV21-1 and TRBJ2-3; no check of the table's D call, TRBD2, against the DNA was made. TRBV21-1 is a recognized pseudogene. The CDR3 contains 16 residues. The CDR3 nucleotides read TGTGCCAGCAGCACGCGAGGAGCGGCTAGCACAGATACGCAGTATTTT. Protein sequence: CASSTRGAASTDTQYF.

CDR3 nucleotide sequence: TGCGCCAGCAGCCCCTCGGGCAGGGGTGCCCAATTTTCTTCACCCCTCCACTTT. This codes for CASSPSGRGAQFSSPLHF. The J gene is TRBJ1-6, the V gene TRBV4-1; maybe TRBD1 (6 bases). CDR1 MGHRA and CDR2 YSYEKL come from the germline V gene. V lost 4 bases and J lost 9, with 25 bases in between. The CDR3 length is 18 residues.

The chain has TRBV6-5 and TRBJ1-5, with 8 bases fitting TRBD1. The CDR3 covers 15 residues. CDR1 and CDR2 (germline): MNHEY, SVGAGI. With 6 bases clipped from V and 1 base from J, the junction kept 5 bases outside the gene matches. The CDR3 reads CASSRDRGSNQPQHF. CDR3 sequence (DNA): TGTGCCAGCAGCCGCGACAGGGGAAGCAATCAGCCCCAGCATTTT.

This clone has just one count. The chain is built from TRBV9 and TRBJ1-2, with no clear D. Germline V gives CDR1 SGDLS, CDR2 YYNGEE. The CDR3 consists of 16 residues. V was shortened by 1 base and J by 0 bases, with 13 bases between the two germline ends. Written as DNA, the CDR3 is TGTGCCAGCAGCGTATCAGGCCTTAATGCTAACTATGGCTACACCTTC. Its translation: CASSVSGLNANYGYTF.

This rearrangement joins TRBV27 to TRBJ2-3, with TRBD2 identical over 12 bases. Per the germline V gene, CDR1 is MNHEY and CDR2 is SMNVEV (reference sequence). V shed 6 bases, J shed 5 bases, and the junction held 12 bases outside the gene matches. There are 17 residues in the CDR3. The CDR3 sequence is CASSPTGLAGRRDTQYF. In nucleotides, the CDR3 is TGTGCCAGCAGCCCAACTGGACTAGCGGGGCGCAGAGATACGCAGTATTTT.

This clone has a handful of counts. The V and J genes are TRBV7-8 and TRBJ2-5; 10 nucleotides align to TRBD2. Germline values: CDR1 SGHVS, CDR2 FQNEAQ. The J segment lost 7 bases and the V segment lost 7 bases, leaving 9 bases of the junction unmatched. This CDR3 region has 14 residues. For the CDR3, the DNA is TGTGCCAGCACTCCTAGCGGGAGAATGGGGACCCAGTACTTC. Its translation is CASTPSGRMGTQYF.

The V and J genes are TRBV9 and TRBJ1-4, with 11 bases lining up with TRBD1. CDR1 SGDLS and CDR2 YYNGEE come from the germline V gene. Unmatched junction bases numbered 5, after V lost 2 bases and J lost 8 bases. This CDR3 spans 15 amino acids. The CDR3 is CASSVGQGDWEKLFF. CDR3 nucleotides: TGTGCCAGCAGCGTGGGACAGGGGGATTGGGAAAAACTGTTTTTT. Complete variable domain (other parts from reference TRBV9 and TRBJ1-4): DSGVTQTPKHLITATGQRVTLRCSPRSGDLSVYWYQQSLDQGLQFLIQYYNGEERAKGNILERFSAQQFPDLHSELNLSSLELGDSALYFCASSVGQGDWEKLFFGSGTQLSVL.